One and the same sample provided the 16 T cell receptor beta chains below, sequenced in a study of CD8+ T cells in alopecia areata. RNA was isolated and reverse transcribed to cDNA, the sequencing template. Libraries were prepared by immunoSEQ multiplex PCR; TCRdb keeps only in-frame clonotypes and omits some of them. The table records some 210,000 clones, 57% of them present only once. The source material was CD4+ T cells sorted from blood, sampled at week 0. These receptors all stem from a human donor with alopecia areata.

This chain connects TRBV6-5 to TRBJ2-2; D remains ambiguous. The CDR3 is 14 amino acids. CDR1 is MNHEY and CDR2 is SVGAGI in the germline V gene. The V end was cut by 5 bases, the J end by 1 base, with 8 bases between. CDR3 loop: CASSPSGNTGELFF. CDR3 bases: TGTGCCAGCAGTCCTTCGGGGAACACCGGGGAGCTGTTTTTT.

The chain recombines TRBV29-1 with TRBJ2-4; D unresolved. V was clipped by 6 bases and J by 0 bases, with 12 bases between them. Germline lookup yields CDR1 SQVTM and CDR2 ANQGSEA. This CDR3 contains 14 residues. This CDR3 reads CSVRPKLAKNIQYF. As DNA, the CDR3 is TGCAGCGTACGCCCCAAATTAGCCAAAAACATTCAGTACTTC. Drawing the rest from reference TRBV29-1 and TRBJ2-4, the complete variable domain is SAVISQKPSRDICQRGTSLTIQCQVDSQVTMMFWYRQQPGQSLTLIATANQGSEATYESGFVIDKFPISRPNLTFSTLTVSNMSPEDSSIYLCSVRPKLAKNIQYFGAGTRLSVL.

The chain combines TRBV5-4 with TRBJ1-2, with 9 bases fitting TRBD1. CDR3 length: 13 residues. CDR1 is SGHNT, CDR2 YYREEE, per germline (reference sequence). After removal of 4 bases from V and 8 bases from J, the junction contained 6 bases not matched to a gene. The CDR3 region has the DNA TGTGCCAGCAGCGGCGGACAGGGGTACGGCTACACCTTC. It encodes CASSGGQGYGYTF.

This clone turned up a few times. The chain carries TRBV7-9 and TRBJ2-7; D perhaps matches TRBD2 (6 bases). The length of the CDR3 is 13 residues. V was shortened by 3 bases and J by 2 bases, with 8 bases between the two germline ends. The germline V gene encodes CDR1 SEHNR and CDR2 FQNEAQ (reference sequence). As DNA, the CDR3 is TGTGCCAGCAGCTTTGCGGGAACCTACGAGCAGTACTTC. Protein product: CASSFAGTYEQYF.

The chain has TRBV25-1 and TRBJ1-4, with 10 nucleotides matching TRBD1. Germline assignment: CDR1 MGHDK and CDR2 SYGVNS. This CDR3 has 15 residues. J was trimmed by 8 bases and V by 6 bases; bases with no gene match: 9. CDR3 coding DNA: TGTGCCAGCAGCGACTTCGGGACAGGGGACGAAAAACTGTTTTTT. Encoded protein: CASSDFGTGDEKLFF. Using reference TRBV25-1 and TRBJ1-4 for the parts outside the CDR3, the full variable domain is EADIYQTPRYLVIGTGKKITLECSQTMGHDKMYWYQQDPGMELHLIHYSYGVNSTEKGDLSSESTVSRIRTEHFPLTLESARPSHTSQYLCASSDFGTGDEKLFFGSGTQLSVL.

In this sample, this clone turned up a few times. The CDR3 bases are TGTGCCAGCAGCCTCGGGGGCACAGATACGCAGTATTTT. Protein sequence: CASSLGGTDTQYF. V is TRBV9 and J is TRBJ2-3; D is perhaps TRBD2 (5 bases). V lost 4 bases and J lost 1, with 7 bases in between. CDR1 and CDR2 from the germline V gene are SGDLS and YYNGEE. The CDR3 sequence is 13 residues long.

This rearrangement joins TRBV29-1 to TRBJ2-1, with D possibly matching TRBD1 (5 bases). V lost 2 bases and J lost 0, with 20 bases in between. CDR1 and CDR2 from the germline V gene are SQVTM and ANQGSEA. The CDR3 is 18 residues long. The CDR3 nucleotides read TGCAGCGTTGAACTCGGGTACTACACCGACAGCTCCTACAATGAGCAGTTCTTC. Translation: CSVELGYYTDSSYNEQFF.

The rearrangement links TRBV7-2 to TRBJ1-4, with 9 bases identical to TRBD1. CDR1 and CDR2 (germline): SGHTA, FQGNSA. This CDR3 has 18 amino acids. J lost 8 bases, V lost 5 bases, and 18 bases had no gene match. CDR3 amino acids: CASSEQQGAFRQGEKLFF. The CDR3 DNA sequence: TGTGCCAGCAGCGAACAACAGGGGGCATTCCGCCAGGGGGAAAAACTGTTTTTT.

This clone was seen only once. The chain has TRBV2 and TRBJ1-2, with 9 nucleotides matching TRBD1. Germline-derived CDR1 and CDR2 are SNHLY and FYNNEI. The CDR3 has 14 residues. V trimming: 6 bases; J trimming: 4 bases; junction bases outside the gene matches: 6. The CDR3 loop reads CASRVQGATYGYTF. CDR3 DNA: TGTGCCAGCAGGGTACAGGGGGCCACCTATGGCTACACCTTC.

The rearrangement links TRBV4-1 to TRBJ2-6, with D possibly matching TRBD1 (6 bases). This CDR3 has 15 amino acids. Trimming took 4 bases from V and 4 from J, leaving 11 bases between them. Germline lookup yields CDR1 MGHRA and CDR2 YSYEKL. Here the CDR3 reads CASSPTGQGANVLTF. Written as DNA, the CDR3 is TGCGCCAGCAGCCCCACAGGGCAAGGGGCCAACGTCCTGACTTTC.

CDR3 coding DNA: TGCAGCGTTGAAGATAACAAAGCCGGGGAGCTGTTTTTT. This sequence encodes CSVEDNKAGELFF. The chain has TRBV29-1 and TRBJ2-2; D not certain. The V gene's germline CDR1 is SQVTM and CDR2 ANQGSEA. The V gene lost 0 bases and the J gene lost 6 bases, with 8 bases spanning the gap. The CDR3 is made up of 13 amino acids.

Only a few counts were recorded for this clone. J is TRBJ1-1 and V is TRBV29-1; D unclear. The V end lost 4 bases, the J end lost 2 bases, and 11 bases lay between the germline ends. In germline, CDR1 is SQVTM, CDR2 ANQGSEA. The CDR3 has 13 amino acids. Written as DNA, the CDR3 is TGCAGCGTTGCCCCGACGCTTAACACTGAAGCTTTCTTT. Its translation: CSVAPTLNTEAFF.

The chain couples TRBV27 to TRBJ2-6; perhaps TRBD1 as D (5 bases). CDR3 size: 15 residues. Trimming took off 5 bases at V and 0 bases at J, with 8 bases between the two ends. Germline values: CDR1 MNHEY, CDR2 SMNVEV (reference sequence). The CDR3, as DNA: TGTGCCAGCAGTCCCAGGGTCTCTGGGGCCAACGTCCTGACTTTC. Amino acids: CASSPRVSGANVLTF.

The chain has TRBV10-3 and TRBJ2-7; the match to TRBD2 covers 10 bases. The V gene end was trimmed by 3 bases and the J gene end by 2 bases; junction bases not matched to a gene: 4. The germline gives CDR1 ENHRY, CDR2 SYGVKD. The CDR3 length is 15 residues. The CDR3 is CAISEKAGGPYEQYF. CDR3 DNA sequence: TGTGCCATCAGTGAAAAAGCGGGAGGGCCCTACGAGCAGTACTTC.

Only a few counts were recorded for this clone. The chain couples TRBV7-2 to TRBJ2-1; 12 bases align to TRBD2. The CDR3 runs to 15 residues. Germline V gene lookup returns CDR1 SGHTA and CDR2 FQGNSA. Unmatched junction bases numbered 2, after V lost 2 bases and J lost 6 bases. As DNA, the CDR3 is TGTGCCAGCAGCTTAACTAGCGGGAGGACCAATGAGCAGTTCTTC. The encoded protein is CASSLTSGRTNEQFF. The variable domain in full, completed from reference TRBV7-2 and TRBJ2-1, reads GAGVSQSPSNKVTEKGKDVELRCDPISGHTALYWYRQSLGQGLEFLIYFQGNSAPDKSGLPSDRFSAERTGGSVSTLTIQRTQQEDSAVYLCASSLTSGRTNEQFFGPGTRLTVL.

The V gene is TRBV7-3, the J gene TRBJ2-1, with D perhaps TRBD2 (7 bases). Per the germline V gene, CDR1 is SGHTA and CDR2 is FQGTGA. Trimming pared 4 bases from V and 7 bases from J, leaving 26 bases between. The CDR3 sequence is 18 residues long. The DNA for the CDR3 is TGTGCCAGCAGCTCCCAACCGGGGGGCTACCTTAGTAAGAATGAGCAGTTCTTC. Its protein product is CASSSQPGGYLSKNEQFF.